Presented here are 8 T cell receptor beta chains from one specimen sequenced in a study of CD8+CD57+ T cells in acquired aplastic anemia. Sequenced patients had shown CD8+CD57+ cell expansion by flow cytometry. Genomic DNA was employed as the template in profiling TCR beta VDJ and CDR3. TCRdb re-analysed the reads in MiXCR, keeping a single row per CDR3 protein. The top ten clones hold 35% to 50% of a sample with approximately 150,000 distinct CDR3 sequences, 71% of them seen once. Material for sequencing was sorted CD4+, CD8+, or CD8+CD57+ T cells (not recorded which) from PBMCs. These receptors came from a human donor with aplastic anemia.

The chain employs TRBV20-1 and TRBJ2-3, with D tentatively TRBD2 (6 bases). In germline, CDR1 is DFQATT, CDR2 SNEGSKA (reference sequence). The CDR3 contains 12 residues. V was pared by 5 bases and J by 4 bases, with 10 bases between. CDR3 sequence reads: CSAQEGADTQYF. CDR3 bases: TGCAGTGCTCAGGAGGGCGCAGATACGCAGTATTTT.

The chain carries TRBV6-4 and TRBJ1-1; D is perhaps TRBD1 (6 bases). This CDR3 comprises 14 residues. The germline V gene has CDR1 MRHNA and CDR2 SNTAGT. With 5 bases removed from V and 7 bases from J, the gap between germline ends came to 17 bases. The CDR3 DNA sequence: TGTGCCAGCAGTAGTGGCGGGGGGGCTGGTGAAGCTTTCTTT. It translates to CASSSGGGAGEAFF.

This clonotype was observed once. The V and J genes are TRBV10-3 and TRBJ2-6, with unresolved D. CDR1 and CDR2 (germline): ENHRY, SYGVKD. The CDR3 has 15 residues. Trimming cost V 4 bases and J 4 bases, with 11 bases left between them. The CDR3 bases are TGTGCCATCAGTGTTGCGAGCTCCGGGGCCAACGTCCTGACTTTC. Translating gives CAISVASSGANVLTF.

This clonotype was observed a handful of times. The CDR3 loop reads CATSRDGGSNQPQHF. The CDR3 DNA is TGTGCCACCAGCAGAGATGGGGGAAGCAATCAGCCCCAGCATTTT. This chain connects TRBV15 to TRBJ1-5; tentative D call: TRBD1 (5 bases). V lost 0 bases and J 1 base, leaving 7 bases between the germline ends. CDR1 and CDR2 (germline): LNHNV, YYDKDF (reference sequence). The CDR3 sequence is 15 residues long.

This chain joins TRBV9 and TRBJ1-4; D possibly corresponds to TRBD1 (6 bases). V was clipped by 4 bases and J by 7 bases, with 17 bases between them. Germline loops: CDR1 SGDLS, CDR2 YYNGEE. CDR3 length: 15 residues. DNA of the CDR3: TGTGCCAGCAGCCAAGGGGGGCGAGGAGGTGAAAAACTGTTTTTT. Its translation: CASSQGGRGGEKLFF. The full variable domain, with the rest looked up from reference TRBV9 and TRBJ1-4, is DSGVTQTPKHLITATGQRVTLRCSPRSGDLSVYWYQQSLDQGLQFLIQYYNGEERAKGNILERFSAQQFPDLHSELNLSSLELGDSALYFCASSQGGRGGEKLFFGSGTQLSVL.

The genes are TRBV9 and TRBJ2-1, with a possible D match to TRBD1 (6 bases). Looked up from germline, CDR1 is SGDLS and CDR2 is YYNGEE. This CDR3 is 12 amino acids long. Trimming left V 3 bases short and J 5 bases short, with 6 bases between. The DNA for the CDR3 is TGTGCCAGCAGCGCAGGGGACAATGAGCAGTTCTTC. Translating it yields CASSAGDNEQFF.

The chain carries TRBV10-3 and TRBJ2-6; D ambiguous. This CDR3 region has 17 residues. Germline CDR1 is ENHRY and CDR2 is SYGVKD. V was cut by 3 bases and J by 2 bases, with 14 bases left in between. CDR3 DNA: TGTGCCATCAGTGACCGCGTAGCCCGGGCTGGGGCCAACGTCCTGACTTTC. It codes for CAISDRVARAGANVLTF.

CDR3 nucleotide sequence: TGTGCCAGCAGCTACAACGAGCAGTACTTC. Protein product: CASSYNEQYF. The rearrangement joins TRBV11-2 to TRBJ2-7; D unresolved. The CDR3 sequence is 10 residues long. In germline, CDR1 is SGHAT, CDR2 FQNNGV. Trimming left V 4 bases short and J 5 bases short, with 3 bases between.